The T cell receptor beta chain under discussion was sequenced for a study of cytomegalovirus exposure and HLA in healthy donors. The PCR employed 60 Vbeta primers together with 13 Jbeta primers. Assay: immunoSEQ multiplex PCR; the TCRdb copy retains only in-frame clones and omits some. The table includes roughly 100,000 clones, approximately 66% detected once. This clone was observed once. As yet, its antigen is unknown. Overall study findings and caveats: The authors later linked a missense DCLRE1C variant to TCR beta V- and J-gene trimming. There were a few CMV-associated chains whose specificity for CMV antigens was confirmed in vitro.

The CDR3 totals 12 residues. Germline V gene sequence: CDR1 SQVTM, CDR2 ANQGSEA. Deletions cut 7 bases from V and 8 bases from J, with 17 bases between. Sequenced input: PBMCs. The clonotype was recovered from a man aged 35 to 55 in good health and CMV-seropositive. The chain uses TRBV29-1 and TRBJ1-2; TRBD1 is a possible D gene (6 bases). CDR3 sequence: CSAGRQEIGYTF. CDR3 nucleotides: TGCAGCGCGGGGCGACAGGAGATAGGCTACACCTTC.